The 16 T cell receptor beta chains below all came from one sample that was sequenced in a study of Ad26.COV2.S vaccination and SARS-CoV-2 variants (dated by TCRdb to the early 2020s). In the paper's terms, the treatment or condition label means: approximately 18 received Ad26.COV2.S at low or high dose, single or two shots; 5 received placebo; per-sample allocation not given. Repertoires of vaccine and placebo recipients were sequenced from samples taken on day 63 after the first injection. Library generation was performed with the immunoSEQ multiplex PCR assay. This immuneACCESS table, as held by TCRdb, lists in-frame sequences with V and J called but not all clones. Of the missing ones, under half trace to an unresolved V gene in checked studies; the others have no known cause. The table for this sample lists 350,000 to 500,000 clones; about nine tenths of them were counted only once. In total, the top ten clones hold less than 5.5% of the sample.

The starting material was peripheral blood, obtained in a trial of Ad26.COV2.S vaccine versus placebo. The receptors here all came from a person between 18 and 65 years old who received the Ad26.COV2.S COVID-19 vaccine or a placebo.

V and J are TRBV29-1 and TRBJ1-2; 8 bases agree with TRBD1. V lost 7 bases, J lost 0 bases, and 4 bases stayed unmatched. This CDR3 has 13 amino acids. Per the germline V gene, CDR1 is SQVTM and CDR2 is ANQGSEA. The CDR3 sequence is CSAKDRANYGYTF. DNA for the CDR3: TGCAGCGCCAAGGACAGGGCTAACTATGGCTACACCTTC.

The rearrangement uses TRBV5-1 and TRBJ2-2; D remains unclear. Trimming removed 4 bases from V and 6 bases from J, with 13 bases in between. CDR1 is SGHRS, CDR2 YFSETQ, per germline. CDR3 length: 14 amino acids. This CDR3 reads CASSTDGPPGELFF. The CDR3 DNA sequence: TGCGCCAGCAGCACCGACGGGCCTCCCGGGGAGCTGTTTTTT.

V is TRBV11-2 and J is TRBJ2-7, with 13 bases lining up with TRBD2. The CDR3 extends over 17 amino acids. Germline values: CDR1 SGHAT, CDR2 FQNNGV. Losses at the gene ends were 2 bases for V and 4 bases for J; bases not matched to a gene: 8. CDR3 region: CASSLYRGLAGPYEQYF. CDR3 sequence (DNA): TGTGCCAGCAGCTTATACAGGGGACTAGCGGGACCTTACGAGCAGTACTTC.

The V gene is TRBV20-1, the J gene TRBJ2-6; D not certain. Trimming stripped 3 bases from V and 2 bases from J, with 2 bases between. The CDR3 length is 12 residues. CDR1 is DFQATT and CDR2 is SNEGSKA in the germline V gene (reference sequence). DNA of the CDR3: TGCAGTGCTAGTGCTGGGGCCAACGTCCTGACTTTC. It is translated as CSASAGANVLTF.

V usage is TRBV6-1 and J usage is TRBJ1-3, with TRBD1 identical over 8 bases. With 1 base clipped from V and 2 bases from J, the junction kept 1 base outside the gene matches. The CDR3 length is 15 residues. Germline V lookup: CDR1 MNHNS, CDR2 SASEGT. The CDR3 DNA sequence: TGTGCCAGCAGTGAAGGCAGGGGGCCTGGAAACACCATATATTTT. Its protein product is CASSEGRGPGNTIYF.

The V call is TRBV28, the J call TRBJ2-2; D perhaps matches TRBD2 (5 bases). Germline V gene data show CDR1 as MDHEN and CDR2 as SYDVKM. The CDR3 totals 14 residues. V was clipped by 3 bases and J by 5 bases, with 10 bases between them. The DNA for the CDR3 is TGTGCCAGCAGTTTGGGGAGTTGGACCGGGGAGCTGTTTTTT. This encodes CASSLGSWTGELFF.

The CDR3 sequence: CSDKGVFAGATDTQYF. As DNA, the CDR3 is TGCAGCGACAAAGGGGTCTTCGCGGGAGCTACAGATACGCAGTATTTT. V is TRBV29-1 and J is TRBJ2-3, with TRBD2 matching 7 bases. V was clipped by 7 bases and J by 3 bases; unmatched bases: 16. This CDR3 region has 16 residues. Germline assignment: CDR1 SQVTM and CDR2 ANQGSEA.

For the CDR3, the DNA is TGTGCCAGCAGCCTGCCGGGACAGTACTACGAGCAGTACTTC. Its translation: CASSLPGQYYEQYF. The J gene is TRBJ2-7, the V gene TRBV2; TRBD1 matches at 7 bases. Germline V gene sequence: CDR1 SNHLY, CDR2 FYNNEI. After removal of 6 bases from V and 3 bases from J, the junction contained 8 bases not matched to a gene. There are 14 residues in the CDR3.

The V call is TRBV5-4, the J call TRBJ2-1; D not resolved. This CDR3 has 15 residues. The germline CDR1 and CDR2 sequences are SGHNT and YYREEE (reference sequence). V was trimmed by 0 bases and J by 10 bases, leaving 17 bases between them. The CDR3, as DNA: TGTGCCAGCAGCTTGGTTAGCTCCTACAATGCGGAGCAGTTCTTC. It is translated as CASSLVSSYNAEQFF.

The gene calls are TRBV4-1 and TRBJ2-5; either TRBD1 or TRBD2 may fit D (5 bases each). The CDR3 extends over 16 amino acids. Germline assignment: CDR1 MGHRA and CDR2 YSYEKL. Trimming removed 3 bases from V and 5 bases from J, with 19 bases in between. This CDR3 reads CASSQAPGPPVETQYF. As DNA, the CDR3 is TGCGCCAGCAGCCAGGCTCCGGGACCCCCCGTTGAGACCCAGTACTTC.

The CDR3 coding sequence is TGTGCCAGCAGTTCTTACCCCCTTTCCGGTTCATACGAGCAGTACTTC. Protein product: CASSSYPLSGSYEQYF. The genes are TRBV27 and TRBJ2-7; D gene uncertain. CDR3 size: 16 residues. CDR1 is MNHEY and CDR2 is SMNVEV in the germline V gene (reference sequence). V was trimmed by 4 bases and J by 4 bases, leaving 20 bases between them.

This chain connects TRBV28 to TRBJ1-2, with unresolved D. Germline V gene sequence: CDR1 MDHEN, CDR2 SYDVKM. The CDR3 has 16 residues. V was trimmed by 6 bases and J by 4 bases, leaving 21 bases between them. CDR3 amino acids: CASSPNQAQIGYGYTF. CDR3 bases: TGTGCCAGCAGCCCTAATCAGGCACAGATCGGCTATGGCTACACCTTC.

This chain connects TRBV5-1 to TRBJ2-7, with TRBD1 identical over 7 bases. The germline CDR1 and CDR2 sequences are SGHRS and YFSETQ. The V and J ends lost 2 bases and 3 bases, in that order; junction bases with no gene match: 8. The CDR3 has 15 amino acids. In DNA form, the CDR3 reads TGCGCCAGCAGCTTCAGGGGGAATATTTACTACGAGCAGTACTTC. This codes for CASSFRGNIYYEQYF.

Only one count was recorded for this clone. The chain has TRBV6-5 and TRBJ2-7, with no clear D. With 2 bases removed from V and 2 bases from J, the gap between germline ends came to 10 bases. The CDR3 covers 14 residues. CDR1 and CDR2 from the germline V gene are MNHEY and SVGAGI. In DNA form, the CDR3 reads TGTGCCAGCAGTTACCGACACGCCACCTACGAGCAGTACTTC. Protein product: CASSYRHATYEQYF.

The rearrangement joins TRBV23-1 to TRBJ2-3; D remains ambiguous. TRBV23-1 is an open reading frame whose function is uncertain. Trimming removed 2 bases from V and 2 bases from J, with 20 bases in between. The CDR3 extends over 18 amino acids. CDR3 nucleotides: TGCGCCAGCAGTCAACCGTCCGGACGGCCAAATTCCACAGATACGCAGTATTTT. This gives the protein CASSQPSGRPNSTDTQYF.

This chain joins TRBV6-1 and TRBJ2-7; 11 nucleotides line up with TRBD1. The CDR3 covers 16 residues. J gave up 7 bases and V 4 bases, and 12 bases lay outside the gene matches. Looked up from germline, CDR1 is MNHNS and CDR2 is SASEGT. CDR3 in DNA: TGTGCCAGCAGTGCTCCGGGACAGGGGGTGCCCTGGGAGCAGTACTTC. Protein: CASSAPGQGVPWEQYF.